This T cell receptor (beta chain) emerged from a study of blood T cell repertoires in COVID-19 (dated by TCRdb to 2019 to 2021). Describing the broader study: The collaborator samples originated in the United States, Italy and Spain and spanned the acute and convalescent phases of COVID-19. The material from the prospective study consisted of cDNA or gDNA derived from T cells, B-cell-depleted T cells, or PBMCs. The dataset comprised deeply sampled blood TCRbeta repertoires from subjects exposed to, actively infected with, or recovered from COVID-19. The repertoires were released in a freely available public database intended as a resource for research on the immune response to SARS-CoV-2. Samples were obtained from the ongoing ImmuneRACE study (first 160 participants) and from 950 to 1,500 subjects provided by 6 global collaborators. The sample metadata nearly always contained a de-identified subject ID, COVID-19 status, age in years and sex. Where available, HLA class I and class II types were taken from metadata supplied by the sample provider and were not determined by assay-based typing.

The immunoSEQ Assay, a bias-controlled multiplex PCR, was used to amplify TCRbeta CDR3 regions from genomic DNA. The authors processed their data as follows. The number of nucleated cells in each sample was estimated from the amplification of reference gene primers within the assay. To quantify the absolute abundance of each unique TCRbeta CDR3 rearrangement, sequence reads were collapsed and filtered. For each sample, productive Simpson clonality was calculated as the square root of Simpson's diversity index across productive rearrangements. This immuneACCESS table, as held by TCRdb, lists in-frame sequences with V and J called but not all clones. Of the missing ones, under half trace to an unresolved V gene in checked studies; the others have no known cause. The DNA was the basis for D and trimming; V, J and clone size are from that table. In this sample the table shows 180,000 or so clones, about 85% of which occur a single time. Clones ranked in the top ten supply roughly 1.2% of the sample.

Another Seattle source contributed samples from volunteer blood donors who had recovered from COVID-19. Collaborating institutions collected whole blood in K2EDTA tubes following their own protocols. Collaborator samples were shipped for TCRbeta analysis as frozen whole blood, isolated PBMCs, or DNA extracted from either sample type. General study outcomes and caveats: Clinical and demographic metadata were provided uncurated, with the amount varying by source and participant.

About this clone: Its antigen target is currently unknown. No base-level quality is on record; no much larger clone is a single base apart.

The CDR3 numbers 14 residues from cysteine through phenylalanine. Only the CDR3 portion is preserved as DNA: 42 bases, with reading frame beginning at the first base. Trimming accounts for 4 bases at V and 6 bases at J, while the number of junction bases matched to no gene is 9. The germline V gene supplies CDR1 SQVTM and CDR2 ANQGSEA. The sequence came from a man between 60 and 70 years old who had recovered from COVID-19. The chain couples TRBV29-1 to TRBJ2-3, with TRBD2 identical over 8 junction bases. The specimen sequenced was peripheral blood. The nucleotide sequence reads TGCAGCGTTGTCGGCGGGGGGCGCCCGGATACGCAGTATTTT. Its amino acids are CSVVGGGRPDTQYF.